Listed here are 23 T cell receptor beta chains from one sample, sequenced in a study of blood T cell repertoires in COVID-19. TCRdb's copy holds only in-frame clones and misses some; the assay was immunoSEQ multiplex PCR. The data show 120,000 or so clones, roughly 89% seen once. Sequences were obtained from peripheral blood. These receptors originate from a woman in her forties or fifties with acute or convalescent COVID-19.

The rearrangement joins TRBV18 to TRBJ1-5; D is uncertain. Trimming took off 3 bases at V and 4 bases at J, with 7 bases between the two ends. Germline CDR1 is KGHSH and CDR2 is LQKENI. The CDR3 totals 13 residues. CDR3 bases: TGTGCCAGCTCACCGGGAGATAATCAGCCCCAGCATTTT. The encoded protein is CASSPGDNQPQHF. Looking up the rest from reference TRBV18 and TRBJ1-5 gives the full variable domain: NAGVMQNPRHLVRRRGQEARLRCSPMKGHSHVYWYRQLPEEGLKFMVYLQKENIIDESGMPKERFSAEFPKEGPSILRIQQVVRGDSAAYFCASSPGDNQPQHFGDGTRLSIL.

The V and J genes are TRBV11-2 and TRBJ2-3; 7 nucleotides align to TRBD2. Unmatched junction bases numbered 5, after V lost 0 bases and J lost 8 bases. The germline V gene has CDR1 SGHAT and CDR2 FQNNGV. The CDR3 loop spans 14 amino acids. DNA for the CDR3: TGTGCCAGCAGCTTAGATCGTTGGGGGGGTACGCAGTATTTT. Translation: CASSLDRWGGTQYF.

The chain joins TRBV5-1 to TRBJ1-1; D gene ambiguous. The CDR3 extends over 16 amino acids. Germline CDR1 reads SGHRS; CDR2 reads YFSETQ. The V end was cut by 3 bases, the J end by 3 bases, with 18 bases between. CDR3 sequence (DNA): TGCGCCAGCAGCTCTAGTCGGTCCCTGGAGGACACTGAAGCTTTCTTT. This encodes CASSSSRSLEDTEAFF.

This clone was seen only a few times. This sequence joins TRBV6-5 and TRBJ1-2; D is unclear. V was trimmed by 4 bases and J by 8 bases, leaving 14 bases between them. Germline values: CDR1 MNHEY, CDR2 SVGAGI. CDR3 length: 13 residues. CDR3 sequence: CASSWGASGGYTF. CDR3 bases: TGTGCCAGCAGTTGGGGAGCCTCCGGCGGCTACACCTTC.

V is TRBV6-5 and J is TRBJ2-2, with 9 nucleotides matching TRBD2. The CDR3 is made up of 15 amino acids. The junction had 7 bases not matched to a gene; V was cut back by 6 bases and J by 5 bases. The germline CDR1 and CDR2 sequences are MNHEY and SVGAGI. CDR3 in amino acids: CASSRGGAGTGELFF. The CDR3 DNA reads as TGTGCCAGCAGCCGCGGGGGGGCCGGGACCGGGGAGCTGTTTTTT.

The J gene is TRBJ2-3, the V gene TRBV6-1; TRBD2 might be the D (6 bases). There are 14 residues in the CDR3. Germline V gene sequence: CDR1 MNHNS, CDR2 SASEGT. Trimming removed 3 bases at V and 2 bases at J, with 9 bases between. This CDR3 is CASSEGGDTDTQYF. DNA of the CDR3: TGTGCCAGCAGTGAGGGGGGAGACACAGATACGCAGTATTTT.

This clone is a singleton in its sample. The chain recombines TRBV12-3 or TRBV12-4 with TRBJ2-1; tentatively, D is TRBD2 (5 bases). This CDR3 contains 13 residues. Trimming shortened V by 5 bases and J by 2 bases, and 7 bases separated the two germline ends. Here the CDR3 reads CASSPRAYNEQFF. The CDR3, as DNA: TGTGCCAGCAGTCCGCGGGCCTACAATGAGCAGTTCTTC.

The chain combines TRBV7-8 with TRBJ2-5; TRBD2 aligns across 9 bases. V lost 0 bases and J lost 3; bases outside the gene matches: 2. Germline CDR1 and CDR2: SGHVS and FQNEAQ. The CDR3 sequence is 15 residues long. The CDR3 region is CASSLALAGKETQYF. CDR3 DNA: TGTGCCAGCAGCTTAGCCCTAGCGGGAAAAGAGACCCAGTACTTC.

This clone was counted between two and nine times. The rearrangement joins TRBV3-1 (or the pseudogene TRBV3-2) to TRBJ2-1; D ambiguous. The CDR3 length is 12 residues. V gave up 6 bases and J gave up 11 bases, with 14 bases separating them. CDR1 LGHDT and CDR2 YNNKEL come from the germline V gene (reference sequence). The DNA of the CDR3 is TGTGCCAGCAGGCTAAAGAGGAGAAAGCAGTTCTTC. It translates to CASRLKRRKQFF.

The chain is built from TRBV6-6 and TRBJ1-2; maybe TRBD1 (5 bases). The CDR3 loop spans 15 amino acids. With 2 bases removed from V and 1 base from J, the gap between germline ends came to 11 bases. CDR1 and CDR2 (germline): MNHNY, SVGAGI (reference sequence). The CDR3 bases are TGTGCCAGCAGTTACGGTATAGGGGATAACTATGGCTACACCTTC. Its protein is CASSYGIGDNYGYTF.

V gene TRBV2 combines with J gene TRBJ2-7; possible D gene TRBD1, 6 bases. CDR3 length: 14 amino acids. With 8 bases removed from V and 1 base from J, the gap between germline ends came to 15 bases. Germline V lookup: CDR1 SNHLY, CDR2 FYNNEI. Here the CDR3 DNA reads TGTGCCAGCGGGGGTGACAGGATTTCCTACGAGCAGTACTTC. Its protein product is CASGGDRISYEQYF.

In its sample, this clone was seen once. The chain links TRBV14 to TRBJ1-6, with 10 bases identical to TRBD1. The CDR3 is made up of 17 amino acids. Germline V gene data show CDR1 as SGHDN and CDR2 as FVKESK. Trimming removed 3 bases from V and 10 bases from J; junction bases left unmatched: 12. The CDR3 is CASSHPGQGIKESPLHF. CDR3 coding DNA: TGTGCCAGCAGCCACCCGGGACAGGGGATTAAAGAGTCACCCCTCCACTTT.

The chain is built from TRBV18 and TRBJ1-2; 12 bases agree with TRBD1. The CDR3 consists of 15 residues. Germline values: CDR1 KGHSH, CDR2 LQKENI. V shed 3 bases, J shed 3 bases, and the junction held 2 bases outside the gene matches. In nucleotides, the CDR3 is TGTGCCAGCTCACCCGGGACAGGGGGCGACTATGGCTACACCTTC. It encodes CASSPGTGGDYGYTF.

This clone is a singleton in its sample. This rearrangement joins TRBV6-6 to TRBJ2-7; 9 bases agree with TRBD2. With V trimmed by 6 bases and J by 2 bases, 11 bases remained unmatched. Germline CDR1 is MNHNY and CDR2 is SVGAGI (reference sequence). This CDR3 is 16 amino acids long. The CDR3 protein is CASSLGKASGTYEQYF. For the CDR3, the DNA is TGTGCCAGCAGCTTAGGTAAAGCTAGCGGGACCTACGAGCAGTACTTC.

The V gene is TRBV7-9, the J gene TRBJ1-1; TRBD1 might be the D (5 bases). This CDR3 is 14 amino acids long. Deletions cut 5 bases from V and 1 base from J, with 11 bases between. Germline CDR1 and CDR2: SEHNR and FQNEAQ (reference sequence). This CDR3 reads CASSRGLRNTEAFF. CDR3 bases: TGTGCCAGCAGCAGGGGACTAAGGAACACTGAAGCTTTCTTT.

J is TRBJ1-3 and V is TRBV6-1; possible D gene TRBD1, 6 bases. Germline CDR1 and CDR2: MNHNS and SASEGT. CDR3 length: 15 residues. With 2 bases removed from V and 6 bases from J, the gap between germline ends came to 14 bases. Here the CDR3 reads CASSEPRGIENTIYF. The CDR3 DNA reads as TGTGCCAGCAGTGAACCCAGGGGTATAGAAAACACCATATATTTT.

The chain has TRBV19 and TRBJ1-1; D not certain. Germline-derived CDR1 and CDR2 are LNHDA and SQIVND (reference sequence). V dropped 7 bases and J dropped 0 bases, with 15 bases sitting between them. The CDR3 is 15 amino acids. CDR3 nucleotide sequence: TGTGCCAGTACCCTCCGGCCAGGCCTGAACACTGAAGCTTTCTTT. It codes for CASTLRPGLNTEAFF.

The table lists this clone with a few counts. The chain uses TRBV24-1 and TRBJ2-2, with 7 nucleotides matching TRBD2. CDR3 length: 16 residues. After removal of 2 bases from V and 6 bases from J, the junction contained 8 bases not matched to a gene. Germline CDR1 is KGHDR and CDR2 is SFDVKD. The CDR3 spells CATSDSGARGAGELFF. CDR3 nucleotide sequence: TGTGCCACCAGTGATTCCGGGGCCCGGGGGGCCGGGGAGCTGTTTTTT.

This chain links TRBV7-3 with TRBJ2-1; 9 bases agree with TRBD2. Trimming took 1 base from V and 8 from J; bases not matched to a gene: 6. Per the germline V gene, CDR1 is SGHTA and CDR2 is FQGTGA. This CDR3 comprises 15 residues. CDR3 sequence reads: CASSLMVVAGDEQFF. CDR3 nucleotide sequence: TGTGCCAGCAGCTTAATGGTCGTAGCGGGGGATGAGCAGTTCTTC.

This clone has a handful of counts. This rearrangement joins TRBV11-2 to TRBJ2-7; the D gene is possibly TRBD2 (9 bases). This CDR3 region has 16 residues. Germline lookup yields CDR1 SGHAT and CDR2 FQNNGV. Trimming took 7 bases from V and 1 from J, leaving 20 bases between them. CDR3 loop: CASTQGASGVSYEQYF. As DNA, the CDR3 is TGTGCCAGCACTCAGGGGGCTAGCGGGGTATCCTACGAGCAGTACTTC.

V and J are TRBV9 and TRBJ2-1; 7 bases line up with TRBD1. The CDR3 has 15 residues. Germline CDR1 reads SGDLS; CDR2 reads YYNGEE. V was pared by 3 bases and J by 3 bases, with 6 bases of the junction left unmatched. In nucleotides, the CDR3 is TGTGCCAGCAGCGCCCCCGGGACAGTCTACAATGAGCAGTTCTTC. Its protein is CASSAPGTVYNEQFF. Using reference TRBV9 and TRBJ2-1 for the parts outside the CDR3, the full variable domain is DSGVTQTPKHLITATGQRVTLRCSPRSGDLSVYWYQQSLDQGLQFLIQYYNGEERAKGNILERFSAQQFPDLHSELNLSSLELGDSALYFCASSAPGTVYNEQFFGPGTRLTVL.

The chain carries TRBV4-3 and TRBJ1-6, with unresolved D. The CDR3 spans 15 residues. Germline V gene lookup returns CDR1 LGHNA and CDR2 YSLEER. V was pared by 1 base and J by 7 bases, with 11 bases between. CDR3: CASSQATASNSPLHF. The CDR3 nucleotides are TGCGCCAGCAGCCAAGCTACAGCCTCAAATTCACCCCTCCACTTT.

The CDR3 spells CASSHSGSSNEQYF. DNA for the CDR3: TGTGCCAGCAGCCATAGCGGTAGTTCGAACGAGCAGTACTTC. The chain employs TRBV3-1 (or the pseudogene TRBV3-2) and TRBJ2-7; tentative D call: TRBD2 (6 bases). V shed 3 bases and J shed 5 bases, with 14 bases lying between them. Germline CDR1 and CDR2: LGHDT and YNNKEL (reference sequence). CDR3 size: 14 residues.